This is a list of T cell receptor beta chains from one sample in a study of blood T cell repertoires in COVID-19. TCRdb's table, derived via immunoSEQ multiplex PCR, lists solely in-frame clones and lacks some. The table has 120,000 to 150,000 clones, roughly 84% seen once; the top ten hold 8.9%. Input material: peripheral blood. Receptor source: a young man with COVID-19, enrolled during active disease. CDR3s include the opening cysteine and the closing phenylalanine or tryptophan. Each record gives: CDR3 protein, CDR3 DNA, V gene, D gene, J gene, clone size. A D gene is named only where the DNA matches it firmly. Clone sizes are given selectively: once, few, many, or a class where the clone is expanded.

CDR3: CAIQGDWAGELFF
DNA: TGTGCCATACAGGGGGATTGGGCCGGGGAGCTGTTTTTT
V: TRBV28
D: TRBD1
J: TRBJ2-2
size: NA

CDR3: CASSLETDEAFF
DNA: TGTGCCAGCAGCTTAGAGACAGATGAAGCTTTCTTT
V: TRBV7-9
D: NA
J: TRBJ1-1
size: NA

CDR3: CASSQDLVERTQYF
DNA: TGTGCCAGCAGCCAAGATCTGGTCGAGAGGACCCAGTACTTC
V: TRBV3-1/TRBV3-2
D: NA
J: TRBJ2-5
size: NA

CDR3: CASSLNRGYGYTF
DNA: TGTGCCAGCAGCCTCAATAGAGGCTATGGCTACACCTTC
V: TRBV11-2
D: NA
J: TRBJ1-2
size: NA

CDR3: CASSPDNPMNTEAFF
DNA: TGTGCCAGCAGCCCGGACAACCCGATGAACACTGAAGCTTTCTTT
V: TRBV5-6
D: NA
J: TRBJ1-1
size: NA

CDR3: CASSLSPRTGELFF
DNA: TGTGCCAGCAGCTTGTCCCCGAGGACCGGGGAGCTGTTTTTT
V: TRBV5-8
D: NA
J: TRBJ2-2
size: NA

CDR3: CASSVGTNTEAFF
DNA: TGCGCCAGCAGCGTCGGGACTAACACTGAAGCTTTCTTT
V: TRBV5-1
D: NA
J: TRBJ1-1
size: NA

CDR3: CASSIVGAKAFF
DNA: TGTGCCAGTAGTATAGTTGGGGCTAAAGCTTTCTTT
V: TRBV19
D: NA
J: TRBJ1-1
size: NA

CDR3: CASSIRTGWGEKLFF
DNA: TGTGCCAGCAGCATAAGGACAGGGTGGGGTGAAAAACTGTTTTTT
V: TRBV28
D: TRBD1
J: TRBJ1-4
size: NA

CDR3: CASSHFRTGAGEQYF
DNA: TGTGCCAGCAGCCACTTTAGGACAGGGGCGGGCGAGCAGTACTTC
V: TRBV14
D: TRBD1
J: TRBJ2-7
size: few

CDR3: CASRQGATEAFF
DNA: TGTGCCAGTCGACAGGGCGCCACTGAAGCTTTCTTT
V: TRBV19
D: TRBD1
J: TRBJ1-1
size: NA

CDR3: CASSDSSAGGSPLHF
DNA: TGTGCCAGCAGTGACTCATCTGCAGGGGGCTCACCCCTCCACTTT
V: TRBV6-4
D: TRBD1
J: TRBJ1-6
size: NA

CDR3: CASSGQVQGTQYF
DNA: TGTGCCAGCAGTGGGCAGGTGCAAGGTACGCAGTATTTT
V: TRBV2
D: NA
J: TRBJ2-3
size: NA

CDR3: CASSLRATGDEQFF
DNA: TGTGCTAGCAGCTTAAGGGCTACGGGGGATGAGCAGTTCTTC
V: TRBV7-7
D: NA
J: TRBJ2-1
size: NA

CDR3: CAWSQGLTEAFF
DNA: TGTGCCTGGAGTCAGGGTTTGACTGAAGCTTTCTTT
V: TRBV30
D: NA
J: TRBJ1-1
size: few

CDR3: CASSYDRGEQYF
DNA: TGTGCCAGCAGCTACGACAGGGGCGAGCAGTACTTC
V: TRBV11-2
D: TRBD1
J: TRBJ2-7
size: NA

CDR3: CASSYYPGLAGGYNEQFF
DNA: TGTGCCAGCAGCTATTACCCGGGACTAGCGGGAGGGTACAATGAGCAGTTCTTC
V: TRBV11-2
D: TRBD2
J: TRBJ2-1
size: NA

CDR3: CASSVGPANTGELFF
DNA: TGTGCCAGCAGCGTAGGTCCCGCGAACACCGGGGAGCTGTTTTTT
V: TRBV9
D: NA
J: TRBJ2-2
size: once

CDR3: CASSFTGVGNQPQHF
DNA: TGTGCCAGCAGTTTCACAGGGGTGGGCAATCAGCCCCAGCATTTT
V: TRBV28
D: TRBD1
J: TRBJ1-5
size: NA

CDR3: CATRVVGSTDTQYF
DNA: TGTGCCACCCGGGTGGTGGGTAGCACAGATACGCAGTATTTT
V: TRBV15
D: NA
J: TRBJ2-3
size: NA

CDR3: CASSLAQGYEQYF
DNA: TGTGCCAGCAGTTTAGCCCAGGGGTACGAGCAGTACTTC
V: TRBV27
D: NA
J: TRBJ2-7
size: NA

CDR3: CASRSGELRNIQYF
DNA: TGTGCCAGCAGATCGGGGGAGTTGAGAAACATTCAGTACTTC
V: TRBV6-5
D: NA
J: TRBJ2-4
size: once

CDR3: CASSSKAGYSYNEQFF
DNA: TGTGCCAGCAGCTCAAAAGCGGGGTACTCCTACAATGAGCAGTTCTTC
V: TRBV7-2
D: TRBD2
J: TRBJ2-1
size: NA

CDR3: CSVSRTSGRDNEQFF
DNA: TGCAGCGTGTCGAGGACTAGCGGGAGGGACAATGAGCAGTTCTTC
V: TRBV29-1
D: TRBD2
J: TRBJ2-1
size: few

CDR3: CASSQGGANYGYTF
DNA: TGTGCCAGCAGCCAAGGCGGAGCTAACTATGGCTACACCTTC
V: TRBV3-1/TRBV3-2
D: NA
J: TRBJ1-2
size: once

CDR3: CASSPQSSEAFF
DNA: TGTGCCAGCAGCCCGCAGTCATCTGAAGCTTTCTTT
V: TRBV7-9
D: NA
J: TRBJ1-1
size: NA

CDR3: CASVGLAGNTDTQYF
DNA: TGTGCCAGCGTCGGACTAGCGGGTAACACAGATACGCAGTATTTT
V: TRBV6-4
D: TRBD2
J: TRBJ2-3
size: NA

CDR3: CASSQSAGDYGYTF
DNA: TGCGCCAGCAGCCAATCCGCAGGGGACTATGGCTACACCTTC
V: TRBV4-1
D: NA
J: TRBJ1-2
size: NA

CDR3: CASSPLHEQFF
DNA: TGTGCCAGCAGCCCCCTTCATGAGCAGTTCTTC
V: TRBV28
D: NA
J: TRBJ2-1
size: few

CDR3: CASMGRGVDNEQFF
DNA: TGTGCCAGCATGGGACGGGGGGTGGACAATGAGCAGTTCTTC
V: TRBV27
D: TRBD2
J: TRBJ2-1
size: NA